This T cell receptor (beta chain) was observed in a study of cytomegalovirus exposure and HLA in healthy donors. CDR1 MNHEY and CDR2 SVGAGI come from the germline V gene. Unmatched junction bases numbered 5, after V lost 4 bases and J lost 5 bases. This CDR3 spans 14 amino acids. The primer mix had 60 Vbeta and 13 Jbeta primers. Data came from immunoSEQ multiplex PCR; TCRdb stores just in-frame clones and leaves some out. The sample has 150,000 to 200,000 clones; 75% to 85% are singletons. Sequences were obtained from PBMCs. This receptor was obtained from a woman in her 50s in good health and CMV-seronegative. The V call is TRBV6-5, the J call TRBJ1-5, with TRBD1 matching 7 bases. DNA of the CDR3: TGTGCCAGCAGTTGGGGACAGTTCGATCAGCCCCAGCATTTT. Its translation is CASSWGQFDQPQHF.